These 30 T cell receptor beta chains originate from one sample sequenced in a study of identical twins (dated by TCRdb to the mid-2010s). The library was prepared using 5' RACE. This sample was sequenced with an Illumina HiSeq 2000. In TCRdb, the public reads were trimmed at Q25 with fastp and aligned with MiXCR, with productive beta chains retained. Each record represents a unique CDR3 protein, reported with the most common genes and DNA among its rows. Within this sample are around 530,000 distinct CDR3 sequences, with roughly 15% of them counted one time only. The ten largest clones add up to roughly 0.42% of the sample. A further study also used this sample, focusing on yellow fever vaccine responses in identical twins.

The sequenced sample consisted of CD4+ T cells sorted from blood. The receptors here all came from a woman younger than 30 in good health.

In its sample, this clonotype was seen a few times. DNA of the CDR3: TGCAGTGCTTGGCTTTTTAGGGAACTGGGGTTCAATGAGCAGTTCTTC. It yields the protein CSAWLFRELGFNEQFF. The chain is built from TRBV20-1 and TRBJ2-1; no reliable D call. Trimming removed 5 bases from V and 6 bases from J, with 23 bases in between. The germline V gene encodes CDR1 DFQATT and CDR2 SNEGSKA (reference sequence). The CDR3 runs to 16 residues.

This clonotype was seen repeatedly, ten times or more. The chain employs TRBV12-3 or TRBV12-4 and TRBJ1-5, with 9 bases identical to TRBD1. The length of the CDR3 is 15 residues. The trim removed 6 bases at V and 3 bases at J, leaving 6 bases unmatched. The CDR3 loop reads CASRTGTGYNQPQHF. Here the CDR3 DNA reads TGTGCCAGCAGAACCGGGACAGGGTACAATCAGCCCCAGCATTTT.

The gene calls are TRBV24-1 and TRBJ2-3, with TRBD2 identical over 10 bases. Germline CDR1 KGHDR, CDR2 SFDVKD. V dropped 4 bases and J dropped 3; count of bases not matched to a gene: 3. The CDR3 covers 15 residues. This CDR3 is CATSESTSGTDTQYF. In DNA, the CDR3 is TGTGCCACCAGTGAATCGACTAGCGGGACAGATACGCAGTATTTT.

This clonotype was seen ten or more times. The CDR3 nucleotides read TGTGCCAGCAGCCCGGGAGTTCCCTACAATGAGCAGTTCTTC. As protein: CASSPGVPYNEQFF. This chain links TRBV7-9 with TRBJ2-1; tentatively, D is TRBD2 (6 bases). Trimming took 5 bases from V and 2 from J, leaving 10 bases between them. CDR3 length: 14 amino acids. CDR1 and CDR2 from the germline V gene are SEHNR and FQNEAQ (reference sequence).

This rearrangement joins TRBV20-1 to TRBJ2-7; TRBD2 aligns across 13 bases. Unmatched junction bases numbered 2, after V lost 1 base and J lost 2 bases. Per the germline V gene, CDR1 is DFQATT and CDR2 is SNEGSKA (reference sequence). CDR3 size: 15 residues. The CDR3 region is CSARVGTSGTYEQYF. For the CDR3, the DNA is TGCAGTGCTAGAGTCGGGACTAGCGGGACCTACGAGCAGTACTTC.

This clonotype was picked up a small number of times. The chain is built from TRBV20-1 and TRBJ1-5; D remains ambiguous. Germline assignment: CDR1 DFQATT and CDR2 SNEGSKA (reference sequence). This CDR3 contains 14 residues. The germline V and J ends were trimmed by 1 base and 2 bases, with 9 bases remaining between them. The CDR3, as DNA: TGCAGTGCTAGAGCCGGGTCTGGCAATCAGCCCCAGCATTTT. Amino acids: CSARAGSGNQPQHF.

This clonotype was detected ten times or more. The chain employs TRBV12-3 or TRBV12-4 and TRBJ2-1, with unresolved D. V lost 2 bases, J lost 5 bases, and 10 bases lay in between. CDR3 size: 14 residues. The CDR3 protein is CASSLQLLDNEQFF. The CDR3 nucleotides are TGTGCCAGCAGTTTACAATTGTTGGACAATGAGCAGTTCTTC.

This clonotype showed up just a few times. V and J are TRBV7-9 and TRBJ2-1; either TRBD1 or TRBD2 may supply D (5 bases each). With 5 bases removed from V and 4 bases from J, the gap between germline ends came to 15 bases. Germline V gene data show CDR1 as SEHNR and CDR2 as FQNEAQ (reference sequence). The CDR3 contains 15 residues. CDR3 amino acids: CASSTGGSKYNEQFF. CDR3 DNA: TGTGCCAGCAGCACTGGGGGTTCCAAATACAATGAGCAGTTCTTC.

V and J are TRBV15 and TRBJ2-7; D is unclear. CDR1 is LNHNV and CDR2 is YYDKDF in the germline V gene (reference sequence). The CDR3 consists of 12 residues. V shed 2 bases and J shed 7 bases, with 9 bases lying between them. CDR3 DNA sequence: TGTGCCACCAGCAGACGCCCCCCAGAGCAGTACTTC. It specifies CATSRRPPEQYF.

In its sample, this clonotype was seen a few times. In nucleotides, the CDR3 is TGCGCCAGCAGCTCCATTCCGGGCCTAGCGGGAGGACTTGAGCAGTTCTTC. This encodes CASSSIPGLAGGLEQFF. This chain links TRBV5-1 with TRBJ2-1, with TRBD2 identical over 11 bases. The CDR3 extends over 17 amino acids. Germline V CDR1 and CDR2: SGHRS, YFSETQ. The V segment lost 3 bases and the J segment 9 bases; nucleotides outside the gene matches: 14.

The chain combines TRBV7-2 with TRBJ2-3, with 10 positions matching TRBD2. Germline V lookup: CDR1 SGHTA, CDR2 FQGNSA. The CDR3 has 17 amino acids. V lost 3 bases, J lost 2 bases, and 8 bases stayed unmatched. Here the CDR3 DNA reads TGTGCCAGCAGCTTGCTAGCGGGGGATAGATTCACAGATACGCAGTATTTT. It translates to CASSLLAGDRFTDTQYF.

This chain joins TRBV5-1 and TRBJ2-7; 9 bases agree with TRBD2. Per germline, CDR1 SGHRS and CDR2 YFSETQ. V shed 2 bases, J shed 3 bases, and the junction held 6 bases outside the gene matches. The CDR3 covers 15 residues. The CDR3, as DNA: TGCGCCAGCAGCTTACTGACTAGCGGAATCTACGAGCAGTACTTC. It specifies CASSLLTSGIYEQYF. The full variable domain, rest sourced from reference TRBV5-1 and TRBJ2-7, is KAGVTQTPRYLIKTRGQQVTLSCSPISGHRSVSWYQQTPGQGLQFLFEYFSETQRNKGNFPGRFSGRQFSNSRSEMNVSTLELGDSALYLCASSLLTSGIYEQYFGPGTRLTVT.

The chain carries TRBV28 and TRBJ2-5; 12 nucleotides line up with TRBD2. Trimming took 3 bases from V and 2 from J; bases not matched to a gene: 10. The CDR3 spans 18 residues. Per germline, CDR1 MDHEN and CDR2 SYDVKM. DNA for the CDR3: TGTGCCAGCAGTTTGGGGACCCGACTAGCGGGGGATCAAGAGACCCAGTACTTC. This sequence encodes CASSLGTRLAGDQETQYF.

This clonotype was found a few times. The chain uses TRBV15 and TRBJ2-1, with TRBD2 identical over 8 bases. Germline V CDR1 and CDR2: LNHNV, YYDKDF (reference sequence). The CDR3 has 16 amino acids. Trimming cost V 2 bases and J 1 base; bases outside gene matches: 4. The CDR3 spells CATSRTVAGSYNEQFF. In nucleotides, the CDR3 is TGTGCCACCAGCAGAACCGTAGCGGGATCCTACAATGAGCAGTTCTTC.

In its sample, this clonotype was seen a few times. The chain recombines TRBV28 with TRBJ2-3; maybe TRBD2 (6 bases). The length of the CDR3 is 14 residues. Germline-derived CDR1 and CDR2 are MDHEN and SYDVKM. The V gene lost 2 bases and the J gene lost 4 bases, with 10 bases spanning the gap. The chain's CDR3 is CASSLGGQADTQYF. CDR3 coding DNA: TGTGCCAGCAGTTTAGGAGGGCAGGCAGATACGCAGTATTTT.

This clonotype was seen a handful of times. V and J are TRBV6-1 and TRBJ1-1; tentative D call: TRBD1 (6 bases). Per germline, CDR1 MNHNS and CDR2 SASEGT. The V and J ends lost 7 bases and 1 base respectively, with 13 bases between them. The CDR3 is made up of 14 amino acids. The CDR3 nucleotides are TGTGCCAGCACCCAACAGGGACAGAACACTGAAGCTTTCTTT. The encoded protein is CASTQQGQNTEAFF.

The chain recombines TRBV20-1 with TRBJ2-1; 9 positions match TRBD2. Looked up from germline, CDR1 is DFQATT and CDR2 is SNEGSKA (reference sequence). Germline trimming cut 0 bases from V and 7 bases from J; bases unmatched to any gene: 7. This CDR3 has 15 amino acids. CDR3 DNA sequence: TGCAGTGCTAGAGATGCGACTAGCGGAGGGAATGAGCAGTTCTTC. Amino acids: CSARDATSGGNEQFF.

The sample holds many counts of this clonotype. The rearrangement links TRBV12-3 or TRBV12-4 to TRBJ1-1; D call uncertain. The V and J ends lost 5 bases and 3 bases respectively, with 7 bases between them. The CDR3 consists of 12 residues. CDR3 sequence (DNA): TGTGCCAGCAGTCTACTGGACACTGAAGCTTTCTTT. This encodes CASSLLDTEAFF.

This clonotype was found a few times. The chain combines TRBV28 with TRBJ2-7, with TRBD1 matching 7 bases. Germline CDR1 MDHEN, CDR2 SYDVKM. Unmatched junction bases numbered 5, after V lost 6 bases and J lost 0 bases. The CDR3 sequence is 14 residues long. CDR3 sequence: CASRQGLYSYEQYF. The CDR3 DNA follows: TGTGCCAGCAGACAGGGGTTATACTCCTACGAGCAGTACTTC. The complete variable domain, with remaining parts taken from reference TRBV28 and TRBJ2-7, reads DVKVTQSSRYLVKRTGEKVFLECVQDMDHENMFWYRQDPGLGLRLIYFSYDVKMKEKGDIPEGYSVSREKKERFSLILESASTNQTSMYLCASRQGLYSYEQYFGPGTRLTVT.

V usage is TRBV24-1 and J usage is TRBJ2-1; TRBD2 aligns across 12 bases. CDR3 size: 16 residues. The V gene end was trimmed by 6 bases and the J gene end by 0 bases; junction bases not matched to a gene: 2. The germline V gene has CDR1 KGHDR and CDR2 SFDVKD. The CDR3 loop is CATSRTSGVSYNEQFF. The CDR3 DNA is TGTGCCACCAGTCGGACTAGCGGGGTCTCCTACAATGAGCAGTTCTTC.

This clonotype showed up many times. This chain links TRBV5-5 with TRBJ2-7; tentative D call: TRBD2 (5 bases). Trimming left V 5 bases short and J 1 base short, with 10 bases between. There are 13 residues in the CDR3. Looked up from germline, CDR1 is SGHKS and CDR2 is YYEKEE (reference sequence). CDR3 in DNA: TGTGCCAGCAGTACTGGACTTTCCTACGAGCAGTACTTC. Translating gives CASSTGLSYEQYF.

The CDR3 bases are TGCGCCAGCAGTCAGACGGGACAGACTCATAATTCACCCCTCCACTTT. This sequence encodes CASSQTGQTHNSPLHF. The chain carries TRBV5-1 and TRBJ1-6, with 7 bases fitting TRBD1. The CDR3 extends over 16 amino acids. Germline CDR1 is SGHRS and CDR2 is YFSETQ. The V and J ends lost 5 bases and 5 bases, in that order; junction bases with no gene match: 10. Full variable domain (missing parts from reference TRBV5-1 and TRBJ1-6): KAGVTQTPRYLIKTRGQQVTLSCSPISGHRSVSWYQQTPGQGLQFLFEYFSETQRNKGNFPGRFSGRQFSNSRSEMNVSTLELGDSALYLCASSQTGQTHNSPLHFGNGTRLTVT.

This clonotype has more than one count but fewer than ten. This chain uses TRBV3-1 with TRBJ2-2, with TRBD2 identical over 9 bases. The CDR3 loop spans 15 amino acids. V was pared by 3 bases and J by 6 bases, with 5 bases of the junction left unmatched. Germline V CDR1 and CDR2: LGHDT, YNNKEL (reference sequence). The CDR3 nucleotides read TGTGCCAGCAGCCAGCGGACTAGCGTGGCCGGGGAGCTGTTTTTT. Translated: CASSQRTSVAGELFF.

The chain joins TRBV7-3 to TRBJ2-1; D not certain. Trimming shortened V by 1 base and J by 6 bases, and 13 bases separated the two germline ends. CDR3 length equals 15 residues. The germline V gene has CDR1 SGHTA and CDR2 FQGTGA. The CDR3: CASSLMSQPLNEQFF. In nucleotides, the CDR3 is TGTGCCAGCAGCTTAATGTCCCAGCCTCTCAATGAGCAGTTCTTC.

This clonotype turned up a few times. V and J are TRBV11-2 and TRBJ2-1; TRBD1 matches at 9 bases. Germline V gene data show CDR1 as SGHAT and CDR2 as FQNNGV. This CDR3 is built from 16 residues. Germline trimming cut 5 bases from V and 12 bases from J; bases unmatched to any gene: 17. The CDR3 sequence: CASSQIRGDRAWGQFF. Written as DNA, the CDR3 is TGTGCCAGCAGCCAAATTCGGGGGGACAGGGCTTGGGGGCAGTTCTTC. Complete variable domain (other parts from reference TRBV11-2 and TRBJ2-1): EAGVAQSPRYKIIEKRQSVAFWCNPISGHATLYWYQQILGQGPKLLIQFQNNGVVDDSQLPKDRFSAERLKGVDSTLKIQPAKLEDSAVYLCASSQIRGDRAWGQFFGPGTRLTVL.

The chain is built from TRBV11-3 and TRBJ1-1; D is ambiguous. Germline lookup yields CDR1 SGHNT and CDR2 YENEEA. The CDR3 has 14 amino acids. The V end lost 5 bases, the J end lost 0 bases, and 10 bases lay between the germline ends. Written as DNA, the CDR3 is TGTGCCAGCAGCCTCCACGAGCTGAACACTGAAGCTTTCTTT. Translation gives CASSLHELNTEAFF.

This clonotype was observed a few times. The rearrangement links TRBV20-1 to TRBJ1-2, with 8 positions matching TRBD1. The germline CDR1 and CDR2 sequences are DFQATT and SNEGSKA (reference sequence). The CDR3 loop spans 11 amino acids. The V and J ends lost 3 bases and 8 bases, in that order; junction bases with no gene match: 2. This CDR3 reads CSARTGEGYTF. CDR3 DNA sequence: TGCAGTGCTAGGACAGGGGAGGGCTACACCTTC.

V and J are TRBV7-6 and TRBJ2-1, with 9 positions matching TRBD2. V shed 1 base, J shed 4 bases, and the junction held 8 bases outside the gene matches. CDR3 length: 17 residues. Germline CDR1 and CDR2: SGHVS and FNYEAQ. DNA of the CDR3: TGTGCCAGCAGCTTAGGGGCTAGCGGGACCTTTTACAATGAGCAGTTCTTC. It specifies CASSLGASGTFYNEQFF.

The V gene is TRBV7-8, the J gene TRBJ2-2, with TRBD2 identical over 11 bases. The CDR3 spans 20 residues. Germline values: CDR1 SGHVS, CDR2 FQNEAQ. V was clipped by 3 bases and J by 0 bases; unmatched bases: 12. The CDR3 nucleotides are TGTGCCAGCAGCTTTTGGCTAGCGGGGGGATCACAACCGAACACCGGGGAGCTGTTTTTT. Its translation is CASSFWLAGGSQPNTGELFF.

This clonotype occurred a few times. The chain carries TRBV7-9 and TRBJ2-7; 7 bases agree with TRBD2. Germline V CDR1 and CDR2: SEHNR, FQNEAQ (reference sequence). Trimming at V came to 5 bases and at J to 0 bases, leaving 13 bases not matched to a gene. This CDR3 spans 17 amino acids. The CDR3: CASSHSGGGPLSYEQYF. CDR3 nucleotide sequence: TGTGCCAGCAGCCACTCTGGGGGAGGGCCTCTCTCCTACGAGCAGTACTTC.